The next 2 T cell receptor beta chains were all read from a single sample in a study of shared clonotypes between healthy human individuals. Method: immunoSEQ multiplex PCR; TCRdb's copy keeps in-frame clones and lacks some. The repertoire holds roughly 2,500,000 clones, with under 95% as singletons. Input material: naive CD4+ T cells from PBMCs. Subset described: CD45RA+ positively selected. These receptors came from a young man in good health. Some clones in this sample may be carry-over from other donors' samples.

The chain recombines TRBV5-1 with TRBJ2-7; D remains unclear. Trimming took 0 bases from V and 3 from J, leaving 7 bases between them. The germline CDR1 and CDR2 sequences are SGHRS and YFSETQ. The CDR3 sequence is 13 residues long. The CDR3 DNA reads as TGCGCCAGCAGCTTGGAGGGTGGCTACGAGCAGTACTTC. It yields the protein CASSLEGGYEQYF.

CDR3 in DNA: TGTGCCAGCAGCAAGGGCACGGAGCCAAGGACCCAGTACTTC. This sequence encodes CASSKGTEPRTQYF. The gene calls are TRBV28 and TRBJ2-5; D is ambiguous. Trimming pared 6 bases from V and 7 bases from J, leaving 18 bases between. Germline CDR1 is MDHEN and CDR2 is SYDVKM. The CDR3 consists of 14 residues.